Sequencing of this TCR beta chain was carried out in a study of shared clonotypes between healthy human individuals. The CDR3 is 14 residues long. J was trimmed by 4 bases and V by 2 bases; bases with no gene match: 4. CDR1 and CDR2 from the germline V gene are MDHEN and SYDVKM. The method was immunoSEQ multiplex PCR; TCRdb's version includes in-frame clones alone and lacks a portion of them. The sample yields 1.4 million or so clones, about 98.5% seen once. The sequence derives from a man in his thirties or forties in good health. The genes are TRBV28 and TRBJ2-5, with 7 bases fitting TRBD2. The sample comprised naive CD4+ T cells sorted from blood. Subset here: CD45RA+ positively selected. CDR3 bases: TGTGCCAGCAGTTTAGCGGGAGCGGGAGAGACCCAGTACTTC. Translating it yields CASSLAGAGETQYF.